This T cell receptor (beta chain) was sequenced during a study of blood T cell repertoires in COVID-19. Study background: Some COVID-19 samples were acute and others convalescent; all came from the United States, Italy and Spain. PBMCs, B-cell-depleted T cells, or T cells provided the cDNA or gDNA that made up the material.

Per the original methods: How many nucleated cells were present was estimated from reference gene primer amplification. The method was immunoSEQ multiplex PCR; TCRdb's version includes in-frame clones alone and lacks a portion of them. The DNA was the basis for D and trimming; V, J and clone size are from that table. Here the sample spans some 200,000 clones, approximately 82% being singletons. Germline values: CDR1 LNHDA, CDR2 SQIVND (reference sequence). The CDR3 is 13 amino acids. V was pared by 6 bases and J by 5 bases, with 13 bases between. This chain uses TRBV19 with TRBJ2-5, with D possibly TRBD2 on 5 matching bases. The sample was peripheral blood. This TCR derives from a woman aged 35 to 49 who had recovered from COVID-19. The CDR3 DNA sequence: TGTGCCAGTAGCCGGGATAGAAGGGAGACCCAGTACTTC. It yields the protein CASSRDRRETQYF.